This record covers a single T cell receptor beta chain. Positive CCR7 selection of CD45RO-negative cells yielded the naive CD8 cells, and terminally differentiated effector memory CD45RA+ cells were excluded. The entry originates in a study of shared clonotypes between healthy human individuals. In the study's own analysis: In the immunoSEQ data, sequences were junction-only and lacked quality scores, so filtering differed. Libraries were prepared by immunoSEQ multiplex PCR; TCRdb keeps only in-frame clonotypes and omits some of them. That table is the source of V, J and clone size, and D and trimming were worked out from the DNA. The data contain around 1.9 million clones, 85% to 95% of them singletons. Trimming stripped 0 bases from V and 3 bases from J, with 24 bases between. Germline CDR1 and CDR2: MNHEY and SMNVEV (reference sequence). There are 19 residues in the CDR3.

The chain couples TRBV27 to TRBJ2-7; TRBD1 or TRBD2 may be the D gene (5 bases each). The source material was naive CD8+ T cells from PBMCs. The TCR originated in a man between 18 and 35 years old in good health. Some clones in this sample may be carry-over from other donors' samples. The CDR3, as DNA: TGTGCCAGCAGTTTATCTTTGGGGGTAAGGGGCGAGGGTTTCTACGAGCAGTACTTC. Translation gives CASSLSLGVRGEGFYEQYF.